What follows are 21 T cell receptor beta chains derived from one specimen sequenced in a study of blood T cells in healthy people across ages. Sample-barcoded 5' priming and a J-beta primer mix drove a second PCR of roughly 6 to 12 cycles. TCRdb re-called the 5' RACE reads through MiXCR, storing one row per CDR3 protein. The table has 1,500,000 or so distinct CDR3 sequences, roughly 60% seen once. Material: blood. Receptor source: a young man in good health.

The chain couples TRBV27 to TRBJ2-7; the match to TRBD2 covers 10 bases. Germline V gene data show CDR1 as MNHEY and CDR2 as SMNVEV (reference sequence). J gave up 7 bases and V 2 bases, and 11 bases lay outside the gene matches. CDR3 length equals 16 residues. In nucleotides, the CDR3 is TGTGCCAGCAGTTTAATTTGGCTAGCGGGAGTAGAAGAGCAGTACTTC. Translating gives CASSLIWLAGVEEQYF.

This sequence joins TRBV7-9 and TRBJ2-5; D uncertain. The CDR3 loop spans 13 amino acids. V lost 5 bases and J 7 bases, leaving 14 bases between the germline ends. From germline, CDR1 is SEHNR and CDR2 FQNEAQ (reference sequence). CDR3 bases: TGTGCCAGCAGCCGGTCGGAAGTAGGGACCCAGTACTTC. This translates into CASSRSEVGTQYF.

The chain uses TRBV7-2 and TRBJ1-6; D call uncertain. The germline CDR1 and CDR2 sequences are SGHTA and FQGNSA. Trimming pared 5 bases from V and 10 bases from J, leaving 15 bases between. This CDR3 comprises 14 residues. CDR3 DNA: TGTGCCAGCAGCGTATGGGTTCCGAACTCACCCCTCCACTTT. The encoded protein is CASSVWVPNSPLHF.

The chain employs TRBV20-1 and TRBJ2-1, with D possibly called TRBD1 or TRBD2 (6 bases each). Looked up from germline, CDR1 is DFQATT and CDR2 is SNEGSKA (reference sequence). Between the trimmed V and J ends, which lost 1 base and 9 bases, there was a span of 25 bases. The CDR3 consists of 17 residues. For the CDR3, the DNA is TGCAGTGCTAGAGTCCGATTTGGGGGGCGCCCCCTGGGTGAGCAGTTCTTC. Amino acid sequence: CSARVRFGGRPLGEQFF.

The chain combines TRBV2 with TRBJ2-1; D is unclear. Germline V gene lookup returns CDR1 SNHLY and CDR2 FYNNEI. V lost 6 bases and J 9 bases, leaving 18 bases between the germline ends. The CDR3 is made up of 14 amino acids. Written as DNA, the CDR3 is TGTGCCAGCAGCCCGCTGGATGGTACTGGTGAGCAGTTCTTC. Translated: CASSPLDGTGEQFF.

V is TRBV7-9 and J is TRBJ1-2, with 7 bases aligning to TRBD1. Germline lookup yields CDR1 SEHNR and CDR2 FQNEAQ (reference sequence). The CDR3 consists of 14 residues. Germline trimming cut 5 bases from V and 7 bases from J; bases unmatched to any gene: 10. In DNA, the CDR3 is TGTGCCAGCAGCCGGCAGGGGGGGGGTCGTGGCTACACCTTC. Its translation is CASSRQGGGRGYTF.

The rearrangement joins TRBV20-1 to TRBJ1-2; D remains unclear. The germline CDR1 and CDR2 sequences are DFQATT and SNEGSKA (reference sequence). V was clipped by 6 bases and J by 4 bases, with 6 bases between them. The CDR3 is 10 amino acids. The CDR3 bases are TGCAGTGCCTCTTCCTATGGCTACACCTTC. As protein: CSASSYGYTF.

The chain has TRBV25-1 and TRBJ2-3, with TRBD1 matching 9 bases. Trimming took 4 bases from V and 2 from J; bases not matched to a gene: 10. This CDR3 region has 17 residues. CDR1 and CDR2 from the germline V gene are MGHDK and SYGVNS. The CDR3 sequence is CASSGGYRGLITDTQYF. Written as DNA, the CDR3 is TGTGCCAGCAGTGGGGGTTACAGGGGGCTTATCACAGATACGCAGTATTTT.

The chain links TRBV5-5 to TRBJ2-1; D unclear. The CDR3 runs to 12 residues. V lost 0 bases, J lost 9 bases, and 7 bases lay in between. CDR1 is SGHKS and CDR2 is YYEKEE in the germline V gene (reference sequence). The CDR3 loop is CASSLENSEQFF. The CDR3, as DNA: TGTGCCAGCAGCTTGGAGAATTCTGAGCAGTTCTTC. Based on the CDR3 plus reference TRBV5-5 and TRBJ2-1, the full variable domain is DAGVTQSPTHLIKTRGQQVTLRCSPISGHKSVSWYQQVLGQGPQFIFQYYEKEERGRGNFPDRFSARQFPNYSSELNVNALLLGDSALYLCASSLENSEQFFGPGTRLTVL.

This clonotype showed up many times. The J gene is TRBJ1-2, the V gene TRBV27; tentative D call: TRBD1 (5 bases). Germline CDR1 is MNHEY and CDR2 is SMNVEV (reference sequence). The CDR3 covers 13 residues. The V and J ends lost 5 bases and 6 bases respectively, with 13 bases between them. The CDR3 nucleotides read TGTGCCAGCAGTGGGGATGACAGAAATGGCTACACCTTC. Amino acid sequence: CASSGDDRNGYTF.

This clonotype was observed a handful of times. The J gene is TRBJ2-1, the V gene TRBV7-2; 7 bases line up with TRBD2. With 2 bases clipped from V and 3 bases from J, the junction kept 4 bases outside the gene matches. CDR3 size: 15 residues. CDR1 and CDR2 from the germline V gene are SGHTA and FQGNSA. DNA of the CDR3: TGTGCCAGCAGCTTAAGCGGGGTCGTCTACAATGAGCAGTTCTTC. This codes for CASSLSGVVYNEQFF.

The CDR3 coding sequence is TGCAGTGCCGACACTAGCGGGGGGAGCTCCTACAATGAGCAGTTCTTC. It yields the protein CSADTSGGSSYNEQFF. The rearrangement uses TRBV20-1 and TRBJ2-1; TRBD2 matches 12 bases. The CDR3 is 16 residues long. The germline CDR1 and CDR2 sequences are DFQATT and SNEGSKA (reference sequence). V lost 6 bases and J lost 0; bases outside the gene matches: 6.

This chain uses TRBV27 with TRBJ1-2; 7 nucleotides agree with TRBD1. V lost 3 bases and J lost 6; bases outside the gene matches: 7. This CDR3 is 14 amino acids long. Germline CDR1 is MNHEY and CDR2 is SMNVEV (reference sequence). CDR3 nucleotides: TGTGCCAGCAGTTTCACGGACAGGTCTGATGGCTACACCTTC. Translated, it gives CASSFTDRSDGYTF.

This sequence joins TRBV12-3 or TRBV12-4 and TRBJ1-1; 10 nucleotides agree with TRBD1. CDR3 length: 14 amino acids. V lost 7 bases to trimming and J lost 4 bases; unmatched junction nucleotides: 6. The DNA for the CDR3 is TGTGCCAGCACCAGGGACAGGGGTCCCACTGAAGCTTTCTTT. Its protein is CASTRDRGPTEAFF.

This clonotype was counted only a few times. The CDR3 nucleotides are TGTGCCATCAGTGACATGTTGAATAATTCACCCCTCCACTTT. It yields the protein CAISDMLNNSPLHF. The V and J genes are TRBV10-3 and TRBJ1-6; D unresolved. The CDR3 sequence is 14 residues long. Deletions cut 3 bases from V and 5 bases from J, with 8 bases between. Germline assignment: CDR1 ENHRY and CDR2 SYGVKD.

This clonotype was detected many times. The chain is built from TRBV6-1 and TRBJ2-7, with a weak D call TRBD2 (5 bases). V dropped 0 bases and J dropped 5 bases, with 14 bases sitting between them. The CDR3 spans 15 residues. The germline V gene encodes CDR1 MNHNS and CDR2 SASEGT. The CDR3 loop reads CASSEAEDRTDEQYF. DNA for the CDR3: TGTGCCAGCAGTGAAGCGGAGGACCGTACGGACGAGCAGTACTTC.

This chain links TRBV20-1 with TRBJ1-5; D may be TRBD1 (6 bases). V dropped 0 bases and J dropped 1 base, with 13 bases sitting between them. Looked up from germline, CDR1 is DFQATT and CDR2 is SNEGSKA (reference sequence). This CDR3 contains 16 residues. The chain's CDR3 is CSARDGEGVSNQPQHF. The CDR3 nucleotides are TGCAGTGCTAGAGATGGAGAGGGGGTAAGCAATCAGCCCCAGCATTTT.

This clonotype was counted a few times. The chain recombines TRBV6-2 or TRBV6-3 with TRBJ1-1, with a possible D match to TRBD1 (6 bases). CDR3 length equals 14 residues. V was clipped by 2 bases and J by 1 base, with 8 bases between them. Germline V gene sequence: CDR1 MNHEY, CDR2 SVGEGT. The CDR3 sequence: CASSYQTGNTEAFF. CDR3 in DNA: TGTGCCAGCAGTTACCAGACAGGGAACACTGAAGCTTTCTTT.

The V call is TRBV6-6, the J call TRBJ1-5; 10 bases line up with TRBD1. This CDR3 is 15 amino acids long. J was trimmed by 5 bases and V by 5 bases; bases with no gene match: 6. The germline CDR1 and CDR2 sequences are MNHNY and SVGAGI (reference sequence). CDR3 in amino acids: CASSHRDRGDQPQHF. Written as DNA, the CDR3 is TGTGCCAGCAGTCACCGGGACAGGGGTGATCAGCCCCAGCATTTT.

This clonotype was detected only a few times. This chain connects TRBV5-1 to TRBJ2-7; 8 bases line up with TRBD2. The CDR3 consists of 14 residues. V lost 1 base to trimming and J lost 2 bases; unmatched junction nucleotides: 2. Looked up from germline, CDR1 is SGHRS and CDR2 is YFSETQ. In DNA form, the CDR3 reads TGCGCCAGCAGCTTGCCGGGACTAGCCTACGAGCAGTACTTC. It yields the protein CASSLPGLAYEQYF.

The chain recombines TRBV4-3 with TRBJ2-3, with 15 positions matching TRBD2. V gave up 0 bases and J gave up 2 bases; unmatched junction bases: 6. This CDR3 is 19 amino acids long. In germline, CDR1 is LGHNA, CDR2 YSLEER. CDR3 bases: TGCGCCAGCAGCCAAGATTTGGGACTAGCGGGGGGCCTCACAGATACGCAGTATTTT. Its protein product is CASSQDLGLAGGLTDTQYF.